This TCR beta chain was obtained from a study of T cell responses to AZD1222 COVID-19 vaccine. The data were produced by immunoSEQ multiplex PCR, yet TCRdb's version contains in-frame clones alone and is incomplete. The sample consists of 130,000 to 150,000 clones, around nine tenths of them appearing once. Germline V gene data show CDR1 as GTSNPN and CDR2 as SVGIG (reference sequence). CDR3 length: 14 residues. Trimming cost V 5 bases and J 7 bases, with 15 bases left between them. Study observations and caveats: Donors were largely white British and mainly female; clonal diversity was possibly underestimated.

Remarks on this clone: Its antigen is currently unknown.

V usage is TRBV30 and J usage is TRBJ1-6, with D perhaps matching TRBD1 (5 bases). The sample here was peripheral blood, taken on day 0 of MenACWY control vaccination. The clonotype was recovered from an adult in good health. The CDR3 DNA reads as TGTGCCTGGGGAGTAGCGGGACCGAATTCACCCCTCCACTTT. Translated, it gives CAWGVAGPNSPLHF.